This T cell receptor beta chain was found in a study of blood T cell repertoires in COVID-19. Original processing methods: Estimated nucleated cell counts came from reference gene primer amplification. The repertoire was sequenced with immunoSEQ multiplex PCR; TCRdb's copy has only in-frame clones and lacks some. D and trimming were read from the DNA, whereas the V and J calls and clone size are those reported in that table. In the table there are 200,000 to 300,000 clones, approximately 86% of which are singletons. CDR1 and CDR2 (germline): MNHEY, SVGAGI. With 5 bases clipped from V and 2 bases from J, the junction kept 3 bases outside the gene matches. The CDR3 covers 15 residues.

Sequenced: peripheral blood. This chain links TRBV6-5 with TRBJ2-1, with TRBD2 matching over 10 bases. The TCR originated in a woman aged 70-85 years with active or convalescent COVID-19. The CDR3 region is CASSPSGGAYNEQFF. CDR3 bases: TGTGCCAGCAGTCCCAGCGGGGGGGCCTACAATGAGCAGTTCTTC.